A selection of T cell receptor beta chains follows, all from one sample in a study of T cells in localized non-small cell lung cancer. The method was immunoSEQ multiplex PCR; TCRdb's version includes in-frame clones alone and lacks a portion of them. The sample yields some 140,000 clones, around 92% seen once. The material sequenced was peripheral blood, taken before any cancer treatment. These receptors were collected from a female donor older than 55 with stage I lung adenocarcinoma. Each CDR3 is given with its conserved first and last residue. The D gene is left open where the match is weak. Clone size, where shown, is once, few, many, or a class for clones that have expanded.

J gene: TRBJ2-1
V gene: TRBV30
D gene: TRBD2
clone size: NA
CDR3 protein: CAWTGTSRFYEQFF
CDR3 DNA: TGTGCCTGGACGGGGACTAGCAGATTCTATGAGCAGTTCTTC

J gene: TRBJ1-2
V gene: TRBV19
D gene: NA
clone size: NA
CDR3 protein: CASTPTESNYGYTF
CDR3 DNA: TGTGCCAGTACCCCGACAGAGTCTAACTATGGCTACACCTTC

J gene: TRBJ2-2
V gene: TRBV11-3
D gene: NA
clone size: NA
CDR3 protein: CASSLEGAGTGELFF
CDR3 DNA: TGTGCCAGCAGCTTAGAGGGAGCGGGCACCGGGGAGCTGTTTTTT

J gene: TRBJ2-7
V gene: TRBV15
D gene: NA
clone size: NA
CDR3 protein: CATSREGLGSSYEQYF
CDR3 DNA: TGTGCCACCAGCAGAGAAGGTTTAGGTTCCAGTTACGAGCAGTACTTC

J gene: TRBJ2-7
V gene: TRBV7-6
D gene: TRBD2
clone size: once
CDR3 protein: CASSLVTSGRARLYF
CDR3 DNA: TGTGCCAGCAGCTTAGTGACTAGCGGGAGGGCCCGTCTGTACTTC

J gene: TRBJ2-1
V gene: TRBV7-2
D gene: NA
clone size: NA
CDR3 protein: CASSWASSSYNEQFF
CDR3 DNA: TGTGCCAGCAGCTGGGCCTCCAGCTCCTACAATGAGCAGTTCTTC

J gene: TRBJ1-1
V gene: TRBV11-3
D gene: NA
clone size: NA
CDR3 protein: CASSTGPTEAFF
CDR3 DNA: TGTGCCAGCAGCACTGGACCCACTGAAGCTTTCTTT

J gene: TRBJ1-1
V gene: TRBV2
D gene: NA
clone size: NA
CDR3 protein: CASRAGDPNTEAFF
CDR3 DNA: TGTGCCAGCAGGGCAGGGGACCCGAACACTGAAGCTTTCTTT

J gene: TRBJ2-2
V gene: TRBV5-1
D gene: NA
clone size: NA
CDR3 protein: CASRRNTGELFF
CDR3 DNA: TGCGCCAGCAGACGGAACACCGGGGAGCTGTTTTTT

J gene: TRBJ1-5
V gene: TRBV2
D gene: NA
clone size: few
CDR3 protein: CASTREGNQPQHF
CDR3 DNA: TGTGCCAGCACCAGGGAGGGCAATCAGCCCCAGCATTTT

J gene: TRBJ2-7
V gene: TRBV30
D gene: TRBD1
clone size: NA
CDR3 protein: CAWSVRSGQGIDEQYF
CDR3 DNA: TGTGCCTGGAGTGTACGTTCTGGACAGGGGATCGACGAGCAGTACTTC

J gene: TRBJ2-1
V gene: TRBV2
D gene: TRBD2
clone size: NA
CDR3 protein: CASRRLAGGPHSYNEQFF
CDR3 DNA: TGTGCCAGCCGGCGGCTAGCGGGAGGTCCCCACTCCTACAATGAGCAGTTCTTC

J gene: TRBJ2-5
V gene: TRBV7-7
D gene: NA
clone size: once
CDR3 protein: CASSLVGGTPGETQYF
CDR3 DNA: TGTGCTAGCAGCTTAGTAGGAGGGACACCCGGGGAGACCCAGTACTTC

J gene: TRBJ1-2
V gene: TRBV2
D gene: NA
clone size: NA
CDR3 protein: CASSERVRNYGYTF
CDR3 DNA: TGTGCCAGCAGTGAGCGGGTCAGAAACTATGGCTACACCTTC

J gene: TRBJ2-7
V gene: TRBV6-6
D gene: TRBD2
clone size: NA
CDR3 protein: CASSYLAGDTYEQYF
CDR3 DNA: TGTGCCAGCAGTTACCTAGCGGGAGACACCTACGAGCAGTACTTC

J gene: TRBJ1-5
V gene: TRBV6-1
D gene: NA
clone size: few
CDR3 protein: CASTGSLNQPQHF
CDR3 DNA: TGTGCCAGCACGGGGAGCCTCAATCAGCCCCAGCATTTT

J gene: TRBJ2-7
V gene: TRBV27
D gene: NA
clone size: NA
CDR3 protein: CASSLTGIPYEQYF
CDR3 DNA: TGTGCCAGCAGTTTAACCGGGATACCCTACGAGCAGTACTTC

J gene: TRBJ2-3
V gene: TRBV6-1
D gene: TRBD2
clone size: NA
CDR3 protein: CASSESSGGDTQYF
CDR3 DNA: TGTGCCAGCAGTGAAAGTTCGGGGGGGGATACGCAGTATTTT

J gene: TRBJ2-2
V gene: TRBV19
D gene: NA
clone size: NA
CDR3 protein: CASRMPGWLTGELFF
CDR3 DNA: TGTGCCAGTAGAATGCCGGGCTGGTTGACCGGGGAGCTGTTTTTT

J gene: TRBJ2-2
V gene: TRBV7-3
D gene: NA
clone size: NA
CDR3 protein: CASSHLGGTGELFF
CDR3 DNA: TGTGCCAGCAGCCACCTTGGGGGGACCGGGGAGCTGTTTTTT